This entry features one T cell receptor (beta chain) sequence. Its target is unknown. The sample has other DNA sequences that encode this CDR3 too. The data belong to a study of beta chain features in type 1 diabetes. Background on the study: Cell yields, gender and age were comparable in patients and healthy donors.

The CDR3 is 11 amino acids. The ends were cut back, 3 bases at V and 4 bases at J, with 3 bases in the middle. Germline CDR1 KGHSH, CDR2 LQKENI. Study-level results: Naive, central memory and Treg TCRB repertoires appeared more alike in patients than in healthy donors. At VDJ recombination sites, type 1 diabetes patients had fewer insertions and more deleted nucleotides. Type 1 diabetes patients had TCRB CDR3s that were shorter (moderately but significantly so) in all four CD4+ subsets.

Every isolated RNA sample was fully reverse transcribed, so sequencing captured expressed TCRB transcripts. Millions of reads were obtained on average from naive, central memory and regulatory T cell samples. Using immunoSEQ multiplex PCR, the repertoire was profiled, and TCRdb retains in-frame clones only, with some absent. The table lists over 200,000 clones, approximately 11% of them singletons. The chain joins TRBV18 to TRBJ2-5; D is unresolved. This receptor was taken from a young man with type 1 diabetes. Material: naive CD4+ T cells from blood. The CDR3 is CASSPRETQYF. In DNA form, the CDR3 reads TGTGCCAGCTCACCTAGAGAGACCCAGTACTTC.